This T cell receptor (beta chain) was recorded in a study of shared clonotypes between healthy human individuals. This was a deep-level run. This table comes from immunoSEQ multiplex PCR, and its TCRdb copy is limited to in-frame clones, with some not included. Among under 130,000 clones listed, 67% were seen once. The V gene lost 2 bases and the J gene lost 9 bases, with 16 bases spanning the gap. The CDR3 runs to 14 residues. Per the germline V gene, CDR1 is SNHLY and CDR2 is FYNNEI. The chain carries TRBV2 and TRBJ1-2; a weak D match, TRBD1 (5 bases). This TCR was sampled from a woman aged 25 to 45 in good health. Sequenced material: memory CD8+ T cells sorted from blood. Noted subset: CD45RO+ cells pooled with CCR7-negative TemRA cells. In DNA form, the CDR3 reads TGTGCCAGCAGTGAAAGGGGACCCGGTGGCCGCTACACCTTC. The encoded protein is CASSERGPGGRYTF.